A selection of T cell receptor beta chains follows, all from one sample in a study of blood T cell repertoires in COVID-19. Method: immunoSEQ multiplex PCR; TCRdb's copy keeps in-frame clones and lacks some. The sample comprises approximately 300,000 clones, 85% of which are singletons, and around 2% rests with the top ten. Sequencing was carried out using PBMCs or T cells enriched from blood (not recorded which). These TCRs come from a woman under 40 who had been exposed to COVID-19. CDR3s include the opening cysteine and the closing phenylalanine or tryptophan. D genes are given only for firm matches. Size tells how often a clone was seen (once, few, many) or the class of an expanded clone, and some rows leave it out.

clone_size: .
v_call: TRBV7-2
d_call: .
j_call: TRBJ2-6
cdr3_nt: TGTGCCAGCAGCTTATGGTCGGGGGTTGGGGCCAACGTCCTGACTTTC
cdr3_aa: CASSLWSGVGANVLTF

clone_size: .
v_call: TRBV10-3
d_call: .
j_call: TRBJ1-4
cdr3_nt: TGTGCCATCAGTGAGACCCGGGGGGGTAGGGAAAAACTGTTTTTT
cdr3_aa: CAISETRGGREKLFF

clone_size: .
v_call: TRBV28
d_call: TRBD1
j_call: TRBJ1-6
cdr3_nt: TGTGCCAGCAGTTCCGGAGGGACAGGGTCTAAATCACCCCTCCACTTT
cdr3_aa: CASSSGGTGSKSPLHF

clone_size: .
v_call: TRBV4-1
d_call: TRBD1
j_call: TRBJ2-3
cdr3_nt: TGCGCCAGCAGCCAAGGAGTTGGACAGGGAGCAGATACGCAGTATTTT
cdr3_aa: CASSQGVGQGADTQYF

clone_size: .
v_call: TRBV30
d_call: TRBD2
j_call: TRBJ2-5
cdr3_nt: TGTGCCTGGAGTGTACTAGCGGGGCAAGAGACCCAGTACTTC
cdr3_aa: CAWSVLAGQETQYF

clone_size: .
v_call: TRBV18
d_call: .
j_call: TRBJ1-5
cdr3_nt: TGTGCCAGCTCACAGCAACAGGATGATGGTCAGCCCCAGCATTTT
cdr3_aa: CASSQQQDDGQPQHF

clone_size: few
v_call: TRBV19
d_call: .
j_call: TRBJ1-3
cdr3_nt: TGTGCCAGTAGTACACAGAGCTCTGGAAACACCATATATTTT
cdr3_aa: CASSTQSSGNTIYF

clone_size: few
v_call: TRBV21-1
d_call: .
j_call: TRBJ1-2
cdr3_nt: TGTGCCAGCAGCAAAGCCCCTAGGGGGAACTATGGCTACACCTTC
cdr3_aa: CASSKAPRGNYGYTF

clone_size: .
v_call: TRBV29-1
d_call: .
j_call: TRBJ1-1
cdr3_nt: TGCAGCGTTGAAGATCGGTCGGGATCTGAAGCTTTCTTT
cdr3_aa: CSVEDRSGSEAFF

clone_size: .
v_call: TRBV3-1/TRBV3-2
d_call: TRBD2
j_call: TRBJ2-5
cdr3_nt: TGTGCCAGCGGTTTTGTAACAGGGACTAGCGGGAGGGCCCGAGAGACCCAGTACTTC
cdr3_aa: CASGFVTGTSGRARETQYF

clone_size: .
v_call: TRBV9
d_call: .
j_call: TRBJ1-1
cdr3_nt: TGTGCCAGCAGCCCCCAGGGCAGGGGAGACACTGAAGCTTTCTTT
cdr3_aa: CASSPQGRGDTEAFF

clone_size: .
v_call: TRBV4-1
d_call: TRBD1
j_call: TRBJ2-1
cdr3_nt: TGCGCCAGCAGCCAAGTAGGACAGGTCAACAATGAGCAGTTCTTC
cdr3_aa: CASSQVGQVNNEQFF

clone_size: .
v_call: TRBV28
d_call: .
j_call: TRBJ2-5
cdr3_nt: TGTGCCAGCAGTTTAGTGAGCGAGACCCAGTACTTC
cdr3_aa: CASSLVSETQYF

clone_size: .
v_call: TRBV28
d_call: .
j_call: TRBJ2-7
cdr3_nt: TGTGCCAGCAGCACCCTCTCAGGGGAGTACTTC
cdr3_aa: CASSTLSGEYF

clone_size: few
v_call: TRBV7-2
d_call: .
j_call: TRBJ2-3
cdr3_nt: TGTGCCAGCAGCTTAGGTTGGGGCCGGGGCACAGATACGCAGTATTTT
cdr3_aa: CASSLGWGRGTDTQYF

clone_size: .
v_call: TRBV5-1
d_call: TRBD2
j_call: TRBJ2-1
cdr3_nt: TGCGCCAGCACCTTAAGCGGGAGCTACAATGAGCAGTTCTTC
cdr3_aa: CASTLSGSYNEQFF

clone_size: .
v_call: TRBV6-4
d_call: .
j_call: TRBJ1-5
cdr3_nt: TGTGCCAGCAGTGCGGAGGGCGGTCAGCCCCAGCATTTT
cdr3_aa: CASSAEGGQPQHF

clone_size: .
v_call: TRBV28
d_call: .
j_call: TRBJ1-4
cdr3_nt: TGTGCCAGCAGTTCTCGGCAGGTGTCAGAAAAACTGTTTTTT
cdr3_aa: CASSSRQVSEKLFF

clone_size: once
v_call: TRBV27
d_call: .
j_call: TRBJ2-1
cdr3_nt: TGTGCCAGCAGTTCCCGGACTTCCCATTACAATGAGCAGTTCTTC
cdr3_aa: CASSSRTSHYNEQFF

clone_size: .
v_call: TRBV5-1
d_call: .
j_call: TRBJ2-1
cdr3_nt: TGCGCCAGCAGCTCCGGGACATTCGGCAATGAGCAGTTCTTC
cdr3_aa: CASSSGTFGNEQFF

clone_size: .
v_call: TRBV6-5
d_call: TRBD1
j_call: TRBJ1-2
cdr3_nt: TGTGCCAGCTCGACTGGACAGGGGGGCTATGGCTACACCTTC
cdr3_aa: CASSTGQGGYGYTF

clone_size: few
v_call: TRBV12-5
d_call: .
j_call: TRBJ2-5
cdr3_nt: TGTGCTAGTGGAATGACCGGGGAGACCCAGTACTTC
cdr3_aa: CASGMTGETQYF

clone_size: .
v_call: TRBV5-1
d_call: TRBD2
j_call: TRBJ2-3
cdr3_nt: TGCGCCAGCCTATCCGATAGCGGGAGCGTCCCAGATACGCAGTATTTT
cdr3_aa: CASLSDSGSVPDTQYF

clone_size: once
v_call: TRBV18
d_call: .
j_call: TRBJ2-3
cdr3_nt: TGTGCCAGCTCGCCGAGAGATACGCAGTATTTT
cdr3_aa: CASSPRDTQYF

clone_size: .
v_call: TRBV10-2
d_call: TRBD2
j_call: TRBJ2-1
cdr3_nt: TGCGCCAGCAGTGAGAATGCGGGGGGGCCCTATGAGCAGTTCTTC
cdr3_aa: CASSENAGGPYEQFF

clone_size: .
v_call: TRBV5-1
d_call: .
j_call: TRBJ2-7
cdr3_nt: TGCGCCAGCAGCGCCTCCGGGACTGCGAAGGGCTACGAGCAGTACTTC
cdr3_aa: CASSASGTAKGYEQYF

clone_size: few
v_call: TRBV15
d_call: .
j_call: TRBJ1-5
cdr3_nt: TGTGCCACCAGCAGAGATCCGGGGGGGAATCAGCCCCAGCATTTT
cdr3_aa: CATSRDPGGNQPQHF

clone_size: .
v_call: TRBV11-3
d_call: TRBD2
j_call: TRBJ2-7
cdr3_nt: TGTGCCAGCAGCTTCACTAGCGGAGACTACGAGCAGTACTTC
cdr3_aa: CASSFTSGDYEQYF

clone_size: .
v_call: TRBV5-4
d_call: TRBD1
j_call: TRBJ1-2
cdr3_nt: TGTGCCAGCCAAGAGACAGGGGTCGATGGCTACACCTTC
cdr3_aa: CASQETGVDGYTF

clone_size: once
v_call: TRBV9
d_call: .
j_call: TRBJ2-4
cdr3_nt: TGTGCCAGCAGCTATCGGGGGTTGGAAAACATTCAGTACTTC
cdr3_aa: CASSYRGLENIQYF

clone_size: .
v_call: TRBV29-1
d_call: .
j_call: TRBJ2-4
cdr3_nt: TGCAGCGTAGGGGGGGCTCCACTGATAGCCAAAAACATTCAGTACTTC
cdr3_aa: CSVGGAPLIAKNIQYF